This TCR beta chain was identified during a study of blood T cell repertoires in COVID-19. Using immunoSEQ multiplex PCR, the repertoire was profiled, and TCRdb retains in-frame clones only, with some absent. There are 200,000 or so clones in the sample; about 85% occur only once, and roughly 2.5% lies in the top ten. Self-reported history from a screening survey and questionnaire set each donor's cohort. Each recovered donor of Cohort 3 presented with two negative PCRs, clearance, or symptom resolution. The germline gives CDR1 DFQATT, CDR2 SNEGSKA (reference sequence). V lost 1 base to trimming and J lost 14 bases, with 9 bases between them. The CDR3 consists of 11 residues.

The chain has TRBV20-1 and TRBJ1-6, with D hard to call. Sequencing input: PBMCs or T cells enriched from blood (not recorded which). This clonotype was obtained from a woman aged 25 to 45 who had recovered from COVID-19. The CDR3 DNA sequence: TGCAGTGCTAGAGCTAGTCCATCCCTCCACTTT. Protein product: CSARASPSLHF.